Below are 19 T cell receptor beta chains sequenced from a single sample in a study of kidney transplant recipient with SARS-CoV-2 infection. TCRdb reanalysed the reads using MiXCR and keeps one entry per CDR3 protein. The sample contains 200,000 to 300,000 distinct CDR3 sequences, around 28% of which appear only once. The sequenced sample was a blood sample, obtained at baseline and on roughly day 120 from a kidney transplant recipient. The receptor set was obtained from a male patient between 25 and 39 years old who had COVID-19 and was a kidney transplant recipient. Some T cells may be graft donor cells.

This clonotype came up many times. This chain connects TRBV2 to TRBJ1-2; no clear D. V was clipped by 3 bases and J by 0 bases, with 8 bases between them. This CDR3 has 14 residues. Germline lookup yields CDR1 SNHLY and CDR2 FYNNEI. CDR3 in DNA: TGTGCCAGCAGTGACCTCGCCTCTAACTATGGCTACACCTTC. Its protein product is CASSDLASNYGYTF.

This clonotype has a count of ten or more. The rearrangement uses TRBV7-2 and TRBJ1-5; 8 positions match TRBD1. Germline CDR1 is SGHTA and CDR2 is FQGNSA. This CDR3 has 17 residues. The V gene end was trimmed by 2 bases and the J gene end by 3 bases; junction bases not matched to a gene: 9. The CDR3: CASSLSETGDFNQPQHF. As DNA, the CDR3 is TGTGCCAGCAGCTTATCCGAGACAGGGGATTTCAATCAGCCCCAGCATTTT.

The table lists this clonotype with many counts. J is TRBJ2-7 and V is TRBV6-4; 10 nucleotides agree with TRBD2. CDR3 size: 19 residues. Germline lookup yields CDR1 MRHNA and CDR2 SNTAGT. Trimming removed 0 bases from V and 0 bases from J; junction bases left unmatched: 11. CDR3 amino acids: CASSDSGSGRSYVSYEQYF. The CDR3 bases are TGTGCCAGCAGTGACTCGGGTAGCGGGAGGTCTTACGTCTCCTACGAGCAGTACTTC.

In regard to this clonotype: A much larger clone differs by one base, so this may be a read error. The chain carries TRBV19 and TRBJ2-1, with D hard to call. Germline V CDR1 and CDR2: LNHDA, SQIVND (reference sequence). CDR3 length: 14 amino acids. CDR3 protein: CASSIGSSHNEQFF. The CDR3, as DNA: TGTGCCAGTAGTATAGGGAGCTCCCACAATGAGCAGTTCTTC. Supplemented by reference TRBV19 and TRBJ2-1, the full variable domain reads DGGITQSPKYLFRKEGQNVTLSCEQNLNHDAMYWYRQDPGQGLRLIYYSQIVNDFQKGDIAEGYSVSREKKESFPLTVTSAQKNPTAFYLCASSIGSSHNEQFFGPGTRLTVL.

This clonotype has a count of ten or more. This chain links TRBV19 with TRBJ2-7; TRBD1 matches 9 bases. Germline assignment: CDR1 LNHDA and CDR2 SQIVND (reference sequence). Trimming removed 9 bases from V and 1 base from J; junction bases left unmatched: 7. The CDR3 has 14 amino acids. The CDR3 reads CASSRGTGSYEQYF. CDR3 DNA: TGTGCCAGCAGCCGAGGGACAGGGTCCTACGAGCAGTACTTC.

With regard to this clonotype: This could be a read error, since a much larger clone is one nucleotide away. The chain carries TRBV7-6 and TRBJ1-2; 9 bases match TRBD1. The CDR3 loop spans 14 amino acids. Germline values: CDR1 SGHVS, CDR2 FNYEAQ. Trimming took 5 bases from V and 12 from J; bases not matched to a gene: 13. CDR3 bases: TGTGCCAGCAGCAAGGGACAGGGATCGTTCGGCCACACCTTC. Residues: CASSKGQGSFGHTF.

This clonotype was counted many times. The chain has TRBV21-1 and TRBJ2-5; the listed D gene, TRBD1, was not tested against the DNA. TRBV21-1 is a known pseudogene. CDR3 size: 18 residues. CDR3 coding DNA: TGTGCCAGCAGCATTGACAGGGAACCACTCAGGGTTCAAGAGACCCAGTACTTC. Translation gives CASSIDREPLRVQETQYF.

With regard to this clonotype: A clone one base away is much larger, so this may be a read error. V is TRBV7-4 and J is TRBJ1-2; no clear D gene. CDR1 SGHVT and CDR2 SQSDAQ come from the germline V gene. The CDR3 contains 17 residues. Between the trimmed V and J ends, which lost 3 bases and 4 bases, there was a span of 21 bases. DNA for the CDR3: TGTGCCAGCAGCTTTCTAATTTCAGCTCGAAGGACCTATGGCTACACCTTC. Translated: CASSFLISARRTYGYTF.

A few counts support this clonotype. CDR3 region: CASSFPQGYNEQFF. CDR3 coding DNA: TGTGCCAGCAGCTTTCCTCAAGGCTACAATGAGCAGTTCTTC. The chain links TRBV7-9 to TRBJ2-1; no clear D. The CDR3 length is 14 residues. Germline V gives CDR1 SEHNR, CDR2 FQNEAQ (reference sequence). V gave up 3 bases and J gave up 3 bases, with 9 bases separating them.

As concerns this clonotype: A read error may be the cause here, since a much bigger clone is one base away. The rearrangement links TRBV28 to TRBJ2-5; 7 bases align to TRBD2. The end of the DNA aligns better with TRBJ2-7, so the J call may be wrong. The length of the CDR3 is 19 residues. In germline, CDR1 is MDHEN, CDR2 SYDVKM. CDR3 loop: CASSLSYGLAALSFYEQYF. The CDR3 DNA reads as TGTGCCAGCAGTTTAAGTTATGGGCTAGCGGCCCTCAGCTTCTACGAGCAGTACTTC.

This clonotype was observed at least ten times. This rearrangement joins TRBV9 to TRBJ2-1, with 8 bases aligning to TRBD2. V was pared by 3 bases and J by 1 base, with 3 bases of the junction left unmatched. The CDR3 contains 15 residues. The germline V gene has CDR1 SGDLS and CDR2 YYNGEE. The DNA of the CDR3 is TGTGCCAGCAGCGGCGGGGGGTCGTCCTACAATGAGCAGTTCTTC. It is translated as CASSGGGSSYNEQFF.

In the case of this clonotype: This sequence may be a read error, since a much larger clone differs from it by one base. The J gene is TRBJ1-2, the V gene TRBV7-9; maybe TRBD1 (5 bases). V dropped 1 base and J dropped 4 bases, with 13 bases sitting between them. CDR1 SEHNR and CDR2 FQNEAQ come from the germline V gene (reference sequence). This CDR3 is built from 15 residues. CDR3 nucleotide sequence: TGTGCCAGCAGCTTAGTCCCAGGGATGGGCTATGGCTACACCTTC. It is translated as CASSLVPGMGYGYTF.

Many counts were recorded for this clonotype. V and J are TRBV7-9 and TRBJ1-1; no firm D call. V was cut by 5 bases and J by 2 bases, with 15 bases left in between. The CDR3 has 15 amino acids. Germline lookup yields CDR1 SEHNR and CDR2 FQNEAQ (reference sequence). Here the CDR3 reads CASSHPGGRNTEAFF. DNA of the CDR3: TGTGCCAGCAGCCACCCCGGTGGACGAAACACTGAAGCTTTCTTT.

A word on this clonotype: A much larger clone lies one base from this, so it may be a read error. The rearrangement uses TRBV7-2 and TRBJ1-1; D unclear. Germline values: CDR1 SGHTA, CDR2 FQGNSA. CDR3 length: 13 residues. CDR3 in DNA: TGTGCCAGCGGCTTAGTACGGGACACTGAAGCTTTCTTT. It codes for CASGLVRDTEAFF.

Ten or more counts support this clonotype. This sequence joins TRBV3-1 and TRBJ2-2; D gene uncertain. Germline-derived CDR1 and CDR2 are LGHDT and YNNKEL (reference sequence). This CDR3 region has 18 residues. V gave up 4 bases and J gave up 5 bases, with 23 bases separating them. The CDR3: CASSRTPPISGLTGELFF. The CDR3 DNA follows: TGTGCCAGCAGCCGCACCCCTCCCATTTCAGGCTTGACCGGGGAGCTGTTTTTT.

This clonotype was recorded many times. One junction end does not reproduce the germline sequence, and a read error may be involved. The V gene is TRBV2, the J gene TRBJ1-1; 7 bases line up with TRBD1. CDR3 length: 13 residues. Germline V gives CDR1 SNHLY, CDR2 FYNNEI. CDR3 protein: CATRRDRNNEAFF. As DNA, the CDR3 is TGTGCCACCCGCCGGGACAGAAACAATGAAGCTTTCTTT.

Remarks on this clonotype: A read error may explain this, as a much larger clone is one base away. The chain joins TRBV6-5 to TRBJ2-1, with 7 bases identical to TRBD2. The CDR3 extends over 17 amino acids. Looked up from germline, CDR1 is MNHEY and CDR2 is SVGAGI. The CDR3 spells CVSSYPSGESSYNEQFF. CDR3 DNA sequence: TGTGTCAGCAGTTACCCGAGCGGGGAAAGCTCCTACAATGAGCAGTTCTTC.

With regard to this clonotype: Being one base from a much bigger clone, this may be a read error. The chain couples TRBV5-1 to TRBJ1-1, with 7 bases identical to TRBD1. The CDR3 consists of 15 residues. CDR1 is SGHRS and CDR2 is YFSETQ in the germline V gene. The CDR3 nucleotides are TGCGCCAGCAGCTTAGGGGGCCCAATGAACACTGAAGCTTCCTTT. It specifies CASSLGGPMNTEASF. Supplemented by reference TRBV5-1 and TRBJ1-1, the full variable domain reads KAGVTQTPRYLIKTRGQQVTLSCSPISGHRSVSWYQQTPGQGLQFLFEYFSETQRNKGNFPGRFSGRQFSNSRSEMNVSTLELGDSALYLCASSLGGPMNTEASFGQGTRLTVV.

At least ten counts were recorded for this clonotype. This chain joins TRBV24-1 and TRBJ1-5; D gene uncertain. CDR3 length: 18 residues. The V end was cut by 4 bases, the J end by 0 bases, with 18 bases between. The germline gives CDR1 KGHDR, CDR2 SFDVKD. CDR3 DNA: TGTGCCACCAGTGACGGACGCCTACGTGGGTATAGCAATCAGCCCCAGCATTTT. As protein: CATSDGRLRGYSNQPQHF.